This T cell receptor (beta chain) was sequenced during a study of T cells after yellow fever vaccination. CDR1 and CDR2 from the germline V gene are MGHRA and YSYEKL. This CDR3 contains 16 residues. The study, taken as a whole, reports: Most primary-vaccination clones recurred post-booster (around 95% CD4, about 90% CD8).

Turning to this clonotype: Its antigen is not identified. This may stem from a read error, because a much larger clone lies one nucleotide away.

Conversion of TCR transcripts into cDNA relied on 5'RACE template switching, which added a universal primer site and UMIs. Via MiXCR, TCRdb re-called the 5' RACE reads, giving one row per CDR3 protein. Of more than 300,000 distinct CDR3 sequences listed, about 10% are singletons. The source is a man between 18 and 35 years old who received the YFV17D yellow fever vaccine. The chain employs TRBV4-1 and TRBJ2-4; 9 nucleotides match TRBD1. Sequencing was performed on CD4+ T cells sorted from PBMCs, taken 45 days after the yellow fever booster vaccination. As DNA, the CDR3 is TGCGCCAGCTGCCAAGCGGACAGGGGAGCAGGAAACATTCAGTACTTC. Protein sequence: CASCQADRGAGNIQYF.